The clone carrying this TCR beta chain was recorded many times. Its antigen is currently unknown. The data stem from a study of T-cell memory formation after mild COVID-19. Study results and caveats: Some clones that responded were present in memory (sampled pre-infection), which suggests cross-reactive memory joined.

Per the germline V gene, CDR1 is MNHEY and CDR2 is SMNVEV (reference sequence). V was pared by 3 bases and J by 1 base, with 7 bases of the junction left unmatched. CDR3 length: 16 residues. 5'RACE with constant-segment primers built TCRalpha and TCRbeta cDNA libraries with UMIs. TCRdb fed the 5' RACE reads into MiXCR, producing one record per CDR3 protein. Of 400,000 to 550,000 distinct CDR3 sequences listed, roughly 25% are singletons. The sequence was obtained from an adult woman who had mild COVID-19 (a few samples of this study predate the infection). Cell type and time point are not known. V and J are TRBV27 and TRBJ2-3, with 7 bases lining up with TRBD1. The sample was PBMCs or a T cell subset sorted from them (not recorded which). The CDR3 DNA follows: TGTGCCAGCAGTTTTTCGAGGGGGCAAGGCACAGATACGCAGTATTTT. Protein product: CASSFSRGQGTDTQYF.